A few counts support the clone carrying this T cell receptor (beta chain). Antigen specificity is unknown. Isolated RNA was reverse transcribed in full, so expressed TCRB transcripts were sequenced. Around 4 million reads per sample were averaged for naive, central memory and regulatory samples. Assay used: immunoSEQ multiplex PCR; TCRdb lists only in-frame clones, some missing. The data contain 860,000 or so clones, 15% to 20% of them singletons. This sample was taken from a study of beta chain features in type 1 diabetes. Study-level findings and limits: Sampled from patients, naive, central memory and Treg TCRB repertoires appeared more similar than those sampled from healthy donors.

The junction had 8 bases not matched to a gene; V was cut back by 0 bases and J by 4 bases. CDR3 size: 16 residues. Germline loops: CDR1 SEHNR, CDR2 FQNEAQ (reference sequence). The sequenced sample was naive CD4+ T cells from blood. The V gene is TRBV7-9, the J gene TRBJ1-1, with 7 bases fitting TRBD1. The receptor comes from a woman aged 18 to 35 in good health. The CDR3 loop is CASSLAKAGGVTEAFF. In DNA form, the CDR3 reads TGTGCCAGCAGCTTAGCGAAAGCAGGGGGAGTCACTGAAGCTTTCTTT.